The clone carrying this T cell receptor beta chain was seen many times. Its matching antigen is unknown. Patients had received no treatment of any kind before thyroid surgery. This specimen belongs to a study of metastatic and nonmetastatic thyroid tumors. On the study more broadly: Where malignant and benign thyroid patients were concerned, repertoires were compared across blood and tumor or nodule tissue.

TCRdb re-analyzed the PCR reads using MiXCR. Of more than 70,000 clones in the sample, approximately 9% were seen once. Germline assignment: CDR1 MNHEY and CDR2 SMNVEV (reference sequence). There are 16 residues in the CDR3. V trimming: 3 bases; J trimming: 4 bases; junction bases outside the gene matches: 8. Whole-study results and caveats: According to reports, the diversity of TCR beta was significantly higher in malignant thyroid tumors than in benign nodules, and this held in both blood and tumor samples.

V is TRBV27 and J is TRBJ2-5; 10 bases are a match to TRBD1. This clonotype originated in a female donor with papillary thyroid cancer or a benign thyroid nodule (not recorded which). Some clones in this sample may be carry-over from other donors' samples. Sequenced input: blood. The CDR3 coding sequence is TGTGCCAGCAGTTTTGGGGACAGGGGTTGGGGAGAGACCCAGTACTTC. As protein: CASSFGDRGWGETQYF.